This T cell receptor beta chain was identified in a study of tumor and adjacent non-tumor tissue in lung cancer. Looking at the study overall: On average, productive TCRbeta reads reached 4 million to 5 million per sample.

Points on this clonotype: What it binds is unknown. A read error may account for a junction end that differs from germline.

Study-wide results and caveats: Significantly higher TCR diversity was found in tumor than normal lung. Patients with more diverse tumor TCRs had worse survival.

Germline V gene data show CDR1 as SNHLY and CDR2 as FYNNEI. This CDR3 has 15 residues. The library came from three nested PCR rounds adapted from ARM-PCR protocols. A single record per CDR3 protein comes from TCRdb applying MiXCR to the multiplex PCR reads. The repertoire includes 200,000 to 250,000 distinct CDR3 sequences, over 55% of them detected once, and about 23% sits in the top ten. This sample's RNA came from whole unsorted tissue. Newly diagnosed lung cancer patients had thoracic surgery in China, August–late 2014, without prior chemotherapy. This chain uses TRBV2 with TRBJ1-5; 7 bases map to TRBD1. The receptor was derived from a man between 60 and 70 years old with non-small cell lung cancer. Sequenced input: lung tumor tissue. The CDR3 DNA reads TGTGCCAGCATCCCAGGGACAGCCAGCAATCAGCCCCAGCGTTTT. Translating it yields CASIPGTASNQPQRF.